This entry lists 26 T cell receptor beta chains sequenced from one sample in a study of blood T cell repertoires in COVID-19. Sequenced by immunoSEQ multiplex PCR; TCRdb stores in-frame clones only, minus some. The data hold roughly 120,000 clones, with roughly 83% observed a single time. The sequenced sample consisted of peripheral blood. The receptors here all came from a woman in her fifties or sixties with acute or convalescent COVID-19.

V and J are TRBV4-3 and TRBJ2-3, with 12 bases matching TRBD1. The CDR3 loop spans 16 amino acids. Trimming at V came to 2 bases and at J to 5 bases, leaving 5 bases not matched to a gene. Germline values: CDR1 LGHNA, CDR2 YSLEER. CDR3 region: CASSQSRDRGRDTQYF. The CDR3 nucleotides are TGCGCCAGCAGCCAATCTAGGGACAGGGGGCGAGATACGCAGTATTTT.

This clone was detected a few times. In nucleotides, the CDR3 is TGTGCCAGCACCTTGACCGGGACAGGGAGATATGGCTACACCTTC. This codes for CASTLTGTGRYGYTF. The chain has TRBV2 and TRBJ1-2; 9 bases line up with TRBD1. Germline V gene data show CDR1 as SNHLY and CDR2 as FYNNEI. The CDR3 length is 15 residues. Losses at the gene ends were 7 bases for V and 5 bases for J; bases not matched to a gene: 11. Based on the CDR3 plus reference TRBV2 and TRBJ1-2, the full variable domain is EPEVTQTPSHQVTQMGQEVILRCVPISNHLYFYWYRQILGQKVEFLVSFYNNEISEKSEIFDDQFSVERPDGSNFTLKIRSTKLEDSAMYFCASTLTGTGRYGYTFGSGTRLTVV.

This chain connects TRBV9 to TRBJ1-3, with D perhaps matching TRBD1 (5 bases). V shed 3 bases and J shed 4 bases, with 20 bases lying between them. The CDR3 is 17 residues long. Per germline, CDR1 SGDLS and CDR2 YYNGEE. The CDR3 nucleotides are TGTGCCAGCAGCGGCGGGGGGAGGGGAGCCACCGGAAACACCATATATTTT. It specifies CASSGGGRGATGNTIYF.

CDR3 in DNA: TGTGCCAGCAGGGAGGGGACAGCGACCGGCCCTTCACCCCTCCACTTT. Amino acid sequence: CASREGTATGPSPLHF. The V call is TRBV2, the J call TRBJ1-6, with TRBD1 identical over 7 bases. Unmatched junction bases numbered 14, after V lost 6 bases and J lost 9 bases. CDR3 size: 16 residues. Germline V gives CDR1 SNHLY, CDR2 FYNNEI.

The genes are TRBV28 and TRBJ2-2, with 9 bases lining up with TRBD2. Germline values: CDR1 MDHEN, CDR2 SYDVKM. V shed 6 bases and J 11 bases; nucleotides not matched to a gene: 10. This CDR3 is 14 amino acids long. The CDR3 region is CASSSGLAYRELFF. CDR3 nucleotide sequence: TGTGCCAGCAGCTCGGGACTAGCCTACCGAGAGCTGTTTTTT.

This chain uses TRBV5-3 with TRBJ2-7; 7 bases are shared with TRBD2. TRBV5-3 belongs to the ORF category, with a function that is uncertain. CDR3 length equals 11 residues. With V trimmed by 5 bases and J by 6 bases, 2 bases remained unmatched. CDR3 coding DNA: TGTGCCAGAAGGGCGGGGGTCGAGCAGTACTTC. Translated, it gives CARRAGVEQYF.

For this clone: Mismatch with germline at one junction end may stem from a read error. The chain joins TRBV7-7 to TRBJ2-7, with TRBD1 matching over 7 bases. CDR3 size: 14 residues. Germline-derived CDR1 and CDR2 are SSHAT and FNYEAQ (reference sequence). The DNA of the CDR3 is TGTGCTAGCAGCCCAGGACAGGAATGGGACGAGCAGTACTTC. This gives the protein CASSPGQEWDEQYF. The variable domain in full, with the rest retrieved from reference TRBV7-7 and TRBJ2-7, is GAGVSQSPRYKVTKRGQDVTLRCDPISSHATLYWYQQALGQGPEFLTYFNYEAQPDKSGLPSDRFSAERPEGSISTLTIQRTEQRDSAMYRCASSPGQEWDEQYFGPGTRLTVT.

This chain links TRBV5-6 with TRBJ2-7, with 8 bases identical to TRBD1. The CDR3 extends over 14 amino acids. V gave up 4 bases and J gave up 2 bases; unmatched junction bases: 5. The germline V gene encodes CDR1 SGHDT and CDR2 YYEEEE. CDR3 coding DNA: TGTGCCAGCAGCCCCCAGGGGGCGGCCTACGAGCAGTACTTC. As protein: CASSPQGAAYEQYF. The full variable domain, completed using reference TRBV5-6 and TRBJ2-7, is DAGVTQSPTHLIKTRGQQVTLRCSPKSGHDTVSWYQQALGQGPQFIFQYYEEEERQRGNFPDRFSGHQFPNYSSELNVNALLLGDSALYLCASSPQGAAYEQYFGPGTRLTVT.

CDR3 in DNA: TGTGCCTGGAGCGGGGATGGGTACGAGCAGTACTTC. Amino acid sequence: CAWSGDGYEQYF. This chain uses TRBV30 with TRBJ2-7; D possibly corresponds to TRBD2 (5 bases). The germline V and J ends were trimmed by 3 bases and 4 bases, with 10 bases remaining between them. CDR1 and CDR2 from the germline V gene are GTSNPN and SVGIG (reference sequence). This CDR3 region has 12 residues. The whole variable domain, filled in from reference TRBV30 and TRBJ2-7, reads SQTIHQWPATLVQPVGSPLSLECTVEGTSNPNLYWYRQAAGRGLQLLFYSVGIGQISSEVPQNLSASRPQDRQFILSSKKLLLSDSGFYLCAWSGDGYEQYFGPGTRLTVT.

The CDR3 bases are TGTGCCAGCAGAGCGGGGGCAAGCTACGAGCAGTACTTC. This gives the protein CASRAGASYEQYF. This sequence joins TRBV12-3 or TRBV12-4 and TRBJ2-7; 8 nucleotides match TRBD2. J was trimmed by 3 bases and V by 6 bases; bases with no gene match: 4. There are 13 residues in the CDR3.

The chain links TRBV5-5 to TRBJ2-7; TRBD1 agrees at 9 bases. The CDR3 has 17 amino acids. Germline CDR1 is SGHKS and CDR2 is YYEKEE (reference sequence). V lost 0 bases, J lost 4 bases, and 11 bases stayed unmatched. The CDR3 sequence is CASSLVIQGALGYEQYF. CDR3 bases: TGTGCCAGCAGCTTGGTCATACAGGGGGCCTTGGGGTACGAGCAGTACTTC.

A few counts support this clone. This sequence joins TRBV6-5 and TRBJ2-1, with a weak D call TRBD1 (6 bases). Germline V lookup: CDR1 MNHEY, CDR2 SVGAGI. The CDR3 has 15 residues. Trimming took 7 bases from V and 3 from J, leaving 16 bases between them. CDR3 nucleotide sequence: TGTGCCAGCAAACGGTCAGGGGCCATCTACAATGAGCAGTTCTTC. Translating gives CASKRSGAIYNEQFF.

V usage is TRBV5-6 and J usage is TRBJ1-6, with D uncertain. The CDR3 loop spans 14 amino acids. V lost 1 base to trimming and J lost 8 bases, with 10 bases between them. Germline loops: CDR1 SGHDT, CDR2 YYEEEE. The CDR3 spells CASSLWNGDSPLHF. In DNA, the CDR3 is TGTGCCAGCAGCTTGTGGAACGGGGATTCACCCCTCCACTTT. Based on the CDR3 plus reference TRBV5-6 and TRBJ1-6, the full variable domain is DAGVTQSPTHLIKTRGQQVTLRCSPKSGHDTVSWYQQALGQGPQFIFQYYEEEERQRGNFPDRFSGHQFPNYSSELNVNALLLGDSALYLCASSLWNGDSPLHFGNGTRLTVT.

V is TRBV28 and J is TRBJ1-5, with D perhaps TRBD1 (5 bases). Germline V CDR1 and CDR2: MDHEN, SYDVKM. This CDR3 has 15 residues. Trimming left V 2 bases short and J 3 bases short, with 11 bases between. In DNA form, the CDR3 reads TGTGCCAGCAGTTTAAGGGGTCGGAACAATCAGCCCCAGCATTTT. Protein: CASSLRGRNNQPQHF. The complete variable domain, with remaining parts taken from reference TRBV28 and TRBJ1-5, reads DVKVTQSSRYLVKRTGEKVFLECVQDMDHENMFWYRQDPGLGLRLIYFSYDVKMKEKGDIPEGYSVSREKKERFSLILESASTNQTSMYLCASSLRGRNNQPQHFGDGTRLSIL.

The chain joins TRBV11-3 to TRBJ2-2; D is perhaps TRBD1 (5 bases). Looked up from germline, CDR1 is SGHNT and CDR2 is YENEEA. V gave up 5 bases and J gave up 4 bases, with 17 bases separating them. CDR3 size: 16 residues. The CDR3 sequence: CASSPDSGIGTGELFF. CDR3 DNA sequence: TGTGCCAGCAGCCCGGATTCAGGGATAGGCACCGGGGAGCTGTTTTTT.

The rearrangement joins TRBV5-1 to TRBJ2-7; D is perhaps TRBD1 (6 bases). CDR3 length equals 16 residues. The V end lost 1 base, the J end lost 0 bases, and 14 bases lay between the germline ends. The germline gives CDR1 SGHRS, CDR2 YFSETQ. CDR3 nucleotide sequence: TGCGCCAGCAGCTTGATGGGGGCCGGTAGCTCCTACGAGCAGTACTTC. Encoded protein: CASSLMGAGSSYEQYF.

This chain connects TRBV29-1 to TRBJ1-2; D remains ambiguous. The germline V and J ends were trimmed by 5 bases and 0 bases, with 7 bases remaining between them. CDR1 is SQVTM, CDR2 ANQGSEA, per germline. CDR3 size: 12 residues. The CDR3 coding sequence is TGCAGCGTTCTAGTTACTAACTATGGCTACACCTTC. As protein: CSVLVTNYGYTF.

The chain links TRBV28 to TRBJ1-5, with D perhaps matching TRBD1 (6 bases). The CDR3 loop spans 16 amino acids. Germline V CDR1 and CDR2: MDHEN, SYDVKM. Trimming took 8 bases from V and 0 from J, leaving 17 bases between them. The DNA of the CDR3 is TGTGCCAGCCTCCGGGACATATTCTATAGCAATCAGCCCCAGCATTTT. This encodes CASLRDIFYSNQPQHF.

The chain couples TRBV18 to TRBJ2-2, with TRBD1 matching 8 bases. This CDR3 comprises 16 residues. Germline V lookup: CDR1 KGHSH, CDR2 LQKENI. V was clipped by 5 bases and J by 4 bases; unmatched bases: 9. The CDR3 coding sequence is TGTGCCAGCTCAAAGGACAGGGCGGGTCTCACCGGGGAGCTGTTTTTT. This sequence encodes CASSKDRAGLTGELFF.

The V call is TRBV27, the J call TRBJ2-7; D may be TRBD1 (6 bases). CDR3 size: 15 residues. Germline V lookup: CDR1 MNHEY, CDR2 SMNVEV (reference sequence). V was shortened by 5 bases and J by 0 bases, with 14 bases between the two germline ends. The CDR3 sequence: CASSDPDRFSYEQYF. The DNA of the CDR3 is TGTGCCAGCAGTGATCCCGACAGGTTCTCCTACGAGCAGTACTTC.

V gene TRBV9 combines with J gene TRBJ1-6, with D hard to call. CDR3 length: 15 residues. From germline, CDR1 is SGDLS and CDR2 YYNGEE. V dropped 0 bases and J dropped 7 bases, with 11 bases sitting between them. The CDR3 region has the DNA TGTGCCAGCAGCGTAGATGGAGGGAGAAATTCACCCCTCCACTTT. It translates to CASSVDGGRNSPLHF.

This chain connects TRBV3-1 (or the pseudogene TRBV3-2) to TRBJ2-7; D is possibly TRBD2 (5 bases). Deletions cut 4 bases from V and 7 bases from J, with 17 bases between. Germline CDR1 and CDR2: LGHDT and YNNKEL (reference sequence). The CDR3 consists of 14 residues. CDR3 DNA: TGTGCCAGCAGCCCGGGAACCTTTTTCGGGGAGCAGTACTTC. It translates to CASSPGTFFGEQYF.

This clone appeared a single time. The chain uses TRBV3-1 (or the pseudogene TRBV3-2) and TRBJ2-7, with 9 bases identical to TRBD2. Germline values: CDR1 LGHDT, CDR2 YNNKEL (reference sequence). This CDR3 has 16 amino acids. Unmatched junction bases numbered 5, after V lost 0 bases and J lost 2 bases. CDR3 bases: TGTGCCAGCAGCCAAGATCGGGCTAGCGGGACCTACGAGCAGTACTTC. Amino acid sequence: CASSQDRASGTYEQYF.

The chain links TRBV11-2 to TRBJ2-1, with 10 positions matching TRBD1. CDR1 and CDR2 from the germline V gene are SGHAT and FQNNGV. The ends lost 3 bases at V and 4 bases at J; junction bases unmatched: 3. The CDR3 is 15 residues long. The CDR3 nucleotides read TGTGCCAGCAGCTTGGGACAGGGGAGGTACAATGAGCAGTTCTTC. The encoded protein is CASSLGQGRYNEQFF. The full variable domain, rest sourced from reference TRBV11-2 and TRBJ2-1, is EAGVAQSPRYKIIEKRQSVAFWCNPISGHATLYWYQQILGQGPKLLIQFQNNGVVDDSQLPKDRFSAERLKGVDSTLKIQPAKLEDSAVYLCASSLGQGRYNEQFFGPGTRLTVL.

The V call is TRBV2, the J call TRBJ1-1; tentative D call: TRBD1 (5 bases). The V and J ends lost 6 bases and 2 bases respectively, with 10 bases between them. Germline V gene sequence: CDR1 SNHLY, CDR2 FYNNEI. This CDR3 spans 13 amino acids. The CDR3 is CASSTGQNTEAFF. The CDR3 DNA reads TGTGCCAGCAGCACCGGACAAAACACTGAAGCTTTCTTT.

DNA of the CDR3: TGTGCCTGGGAGAATCGGAATGAGCAGTTCTTC. It specifies CAWENRNEQFF. The chain employs TRBV30 and TRBJ2-1; D gene ambiguous. V was clipped by 5 bases and J by 7 bases, with 9 bases between them. The CDR3 loop spans 11 amino acids. Germline loops: CDR1 GTSNPN, CDR2 SVGIG (reference sequence).